The entry below describes one TCR beta chain. This entry comes from a study of control samples from healthy donors and cancer patients. Deletions cut 6 bases from V and 7 bases from J, with 15 bases between. The CDR3 is made up of 14 amino acids. CDR1 KGHSH and CDR2 LQKENI come from the germline V gene. Data came from immunoSEQ multiplex PCR; TCRdb stores just in-frame clones and leaves some out. The data show tens of thousands of clones, with 94% seen just once and under 3.5% held by the top ten. The sequenced material came from blood. The rearrangement uses TRBV18 and TRBJ2-2, with a weak D call TRBD2 (5 bases). This receptor was identified in a woman in her 30s in good health. CDR3 loop: CASSPGVQGGELFF. The CDR3 DNA reads as TGTGCCAGCTCGCCCGGGGTTCAAGGCGGGGAGCTGTTTTTT.